Detailed here is one T cell receptor (beta chain). Its antigen has not been determined. The sample holds no much larger clone one base away, and base qualities are not on file. This sample was taken from a study of CD8 T cells in ankylosing spondylitis (dated 2017 in TCRdb). Describing the broader study: To find TCR variants linked to disease, the study profiled T cell receptor beta repertoires in ankylosing spondylitis patients and healthy donors. The full study cohort was made up of over 20 ankylosing spondylitis patients and 95 to 130 healthy donors. Peripheral blood was sampled, and synovial fluid was also collected from ankylosing spondylitis patients.

General findings and caveats noted by the study authors: Blood from ankylosing spondylitis patients appeared to be characterized by a TCR beta motif composed of 7 to 9 highly homologous amino acid variants. A CD8+ phenotype was shown by the disease-linked clones, which were found at relatively low frequencies in peripheral blood. The disease-linked clones were reported as significantly enriched in matched synovial fluid samples from ankylosing spondylitis patients. Some of the motif variants had been reported before in the synovial fluid and blood of reactive arthritis patients, a finding that suggests common disease-initiation mechanisms.

These reads were obtained on an Illumina HiSeq 2500. Quantitative 5'-RACE with molecular barcodes was the method used to prepare the TCR beta libraries. As for the original processing: A new computational method based on a probabilistic model of VDJ rearrangement was used to identify disease-linked TCR variants. Clones were called with MiXCR by TCRdb after fastp trimmed the public reads at Q25, and only in-frame beta chains were retained. Rows are combined by CDR3 protein, so each entry shows the most common genes and DNA. The V and J calls were determined by TCRdb, not by the authors. Across this sample there are roughly 280,000 distinct CDR3 sequences, with 20% seen only once. The ten largest clones take up roughly 7.3% of the sample. The CDR3 goes from the cysteine to the phenylalanine over 17 residues. Only the CDR3 region is kept as DNA, spanning 51 bases read in frame from base 1. A distance of 11 bases separates the germline ends of V and J, which lose 0 bases and 0 bases respectively.

The rearranged chain carries TRBV12-3 or TRBV12-4 and TRBJ2-2, and the D gene may be TRBD1, 5 bases matching. The source material was blood, either unsorted or a sorted T cell fraction (not recorded which). The sequence was collected from a male donor with ankylosing spondylitis or in good health (not recorded which). CDR3 region: CASSLARGQANTGELFF. The sequenced DNA is TGTGCCAGCAGTTTAGCAAGGGGCCAGGCGAACACCGGGGAGCTGTTTTTT.